Detailed here is one T cell receptor (beta chain). The antigen is not known. The sample belongs to a study of monozygotic twins with inflammatory bowel disease. Following a re-call of the 5' RACE reads, TCRdb has one entry per CDR3 protein and lacks DNA. This sample's table reports about 300,000 distinct CDR3 sequences. Germline values: CDR1 MNHEY, CDR2 SMNVEV (reference sequence). The CDR3 covers 14 residues. General observations from the study: Diversity of TCRbeta measured by inverse Simpson was lower in IBD patients than in healthy co-twins. For IBD patients, clonotypes shared with others were fewer than for healthy twins, especially with disease activity.

The specimen sequenced was blood. This rearrangement joins TRBV27 to TRBJ1-1. The clonotype comes from a human donor with ulcerative colitis or Crohn's disease, or a healthy co-twin of an affected twin (not recorded which). The CDR3 is CASSLEERSTEAFF.